The rows below give T cell receptor beta chains drawn from one sample of a study of human T cells and chemical hapten exposure. TCRdb recomputed calls from the RACE reads with MiXCR, one row per CDR3 protein. The repertoire holds about 84,000 distinct CDR3 sequences, with 10% to 14% as singletons. The sequenced sample was whole blood, obtained in connection with sensitization to the hapten diphenylcyclopropenone (DPC). These TCRs come from a woman between 50 and 59 years old with alopecia areata. Some clones in this sample may be carry-over from other donors' samples. Both conserved end residues are part of each CDR3.

cdr3_length: 15; v_call: TRBV11-2; cdr3_aa: CASSSQGTGANVLTF
cdr3_length: 16; v_call: TRBV28; cdr3_aa: CASSSRGGPAKNIQYF
cdr3_length: 14; v_call: TRBV20-1; cdr3_aa: CSVFTGVANQPQHF
cdr3_length: 18; v_call: TRBV7-3; cdr3_aa: CASSLLGRGREIGTEAFF
cdr3_length: 15; v_call: TRBV19; cdr3_aa: CASSMRSNSNQPQHF
cdr3_length: 15; v_call: TRBV12-3/TRBV12-4; cdr3_aa: CASIMEGGGKDEQFF
cdr3_length: 16; v_call: TRBV14; cdr3_aa: CASTPAGLLLGSEQFF
cdr3_length: 14; v_call: TRBV7-8; cdr3_aa: CASSLAGARQPQHF
cdr3_length: 12; v_call: TRBV2; cdr3_aa: CASGLTAQPQHF
cdr3_length: 11; v_call: TRBV29-1; cdr3_aa: CSVVDTGELFF
cdr3_length: 17; v_call: TRBV3-1; cdr3_aa: CASSHTSGSLLRNEQFF
cdr3_length: 17; v_call: TRBV18; cdr3_aa: CASSRASSAISYNEQFF
cdr3_length: 14; v_call: TRBV18; cdr3_aa: CASRTSGSSNIQYF
cdr3_length: 16; v_call: TRBV20-1; cdr3_aa: CSARATASSYNSPLHF
cdr3_length: 12; v_call: TRBV7-2; cdr3_aa: CASSLARETQYF
cdr3_length: 16; v_call: TRBV11-2; cdr3_aa: CASSLEVGFGANVLTF
cdr3_length: 15; v_call: TRBV5-1; cdr3_aa: CASSLSGAFNEKLFF
cdr3_length: 13; v_call: TRBV20-1; cdr3_aa: CSARDGFGREQFF
cdr3_length: 15; v_call: TRBV4-2; cdr3_aa: CASSQDQGSNQPQHF
cdr3_length: 14; v_call: TRBV29-1; cdr3_aa: CSVEDPPPKYGYTF
cdr3_length: 14; v_call: TRBV12-3/TRBV12-4; cdr3_aa: CASSFGTGNQPQHF
cdr3_length: 16; v_call: TRBV12-3/TRBV12-4; cdr3_aa: CASSLAPAGGLGTQYF
cdr3_length: 14; v_call: TRBV6-4; cdr3_aa: CASSDGPAPDEQFF
cdr3_length: 12; v_call: TRBV6-1; cdr3_aa: CASSMDGDRYYF
cdr3_length: 13; v_call: TRBV20-1; cdr3_aa: CSAELSLRETQYF
cdr3_length: 13; v_call: TRBV5-6; cdr3_aa: CASSFGVEETQYF
cdr3_length: 15; v_call: TRBV12-3/TRBV12-4; cdr3_aa: CASSLNRLNTGELFF
cdr3_length: 12; v_call: TRBV29-1; cdr3_aa: CSVEDPPLPQHF
cdr3_length: 14; v_call: TRBV12-3/TRBV12-4; cdr3_aa: CASSLYSSGNTIYF
cdr3_length: 15; v_call: TRBV30; cdr3_aa: CAWSVRAGMNTEAFF
cdr3_length: 16; v_call: TRBV11-3; cdr3_aa: CASSLVQREDTGELFF
cdr3_length: 14; v_call: TRBV3-1; cdr3_aa: CVSSQGYSSYEQYF
cdr3_length: 14; v_call: TRBV6-2/TRBV6-3; cdr3_aa: CASGGGRGYNEQFF
cdr3_length: 18; v_call: TRBV4-2; cdr3_aa: CASSQGLAGGPGTDTQYF
cdr3_length: 11; v_call: TRBV28; cdr3_aa: CASSSDRNRYF
cdr3_length: 15; v_call: TRBV27; cdr3_aa: CASSPQGWFNSPLHF
cdr3_length: 15; v_call: TRBV9; cdr3_aa: CASSVVGGSNTEAFF
cdr3_length: 16; v_call: TRBV10-2; cdr3_aa: CASSLTLGGRTSEQYF
cdr3_length: 14; v_call: TRBV20-1; cdr3_aa: CSARQDYSNQPQHF
cdr3_length: 11; v_call: TRBV20-1; cdr3_aa: CSARDVETQYF
cdr3_length: 15; v_call: TRBV5-1; cdr3_aa: CASSLGPGGDNEQFF